A single sample gave rise to the 12 T cell receptor beta chains below, sequenced in a study of T cell responses to AZD1222 COVID-19 vaccine. TCRdb's copy holds only in-frame clones and misses some; the assay was immunoSEQ multiplex PCR. Of about 140,000 clones listed, approximately 88% are singletons. Sequences were derived from peripheral blood, sampled on day 0 of AZD1222 vaccination. These TCRs come from an adult in good health.

The V call is TRBV4-1, the J call TRBJ2-4, with D uncertain. CDR1 is MGHRA, CDR2 YSYEKL, per germline. The CDR3 loop spans 20 amino acids. Trimming took 4 bases from V and 1 from J, leaving 26 bases between them. This chain's CDR3 is CASSPHLTAITDAAKNIQYF. The CDR3 DNA follows: TGCGCCAGCAGCCCCCACCTGACGGCAATAACAGATGCTGCCAAAAACATTCAGTACTTC.

The J gene is TRBJ2-3, the V gene TRBV19, with TRBD1 matching over 10 bases. CDR3 size: 15 residues. The V segment lost 9 bases and the J segment 4 bases; nucleotides outside the gene matches: 10. The germline CDR1 and CDR2 sequences are LNHDA and SQIVND (reference sequence). In nucleotides, the CDR3 is TGTGCCAGCGCCCTGGGGACAGGGGCATCAGATACGCAGTATTTT. Translated: CASALGTGASDTQYF.

The chain employs TRBV4-3 and TRBJ2-3; 14 bases fit TRBD2. From germline, CDR1 is LGHNA and CDR2 YSLEER. The CDR3 runs to 18 residues. The V gene end was trimmed by 3 bases and the J gene end by 3 bases; junction bases not matched to a gene: 8. The CDR3 reads CASSQTFRLAGGTDTQYF. The CDR3, as DNA: TGCGCCAGCAGCCAGACTTTTCGACTAGCGGGAGGGACAGATACGCAGTATTTT.

This sequence joins TRBV28 and TRBJ2-7; D may be TRBD1 (6 bases). The CDR3 runs to 14 residues. Trimming shortened V by 6 bases and J by 4 bases, and 16 bases separated the two germline ends. Germline V CDR1 and CDR2: MDHEN, SYDVKM. The CDR3 DNA is TGTGCCAGCAGGGACAGTCCCCTTCTTTACGAGCAGTACTTC. Translated, it gives CASRDSPLLYEQYF.

The chain couples TRBV27 to TRBJ1-2; TRBD1 matches 8 bases. Germline V gene lookup returns CDR1 MNHEY and CDR2 SMNVEV (reference sequence). The CDR3 runs to 14 residues. The trim removed 6 bases at V and 7 bases at J, leaving 10 bases unmatched. CDR3 sequence reads: CASRRGGQGVGYTF. In nucleotides, the CDR3 is TGTGCCAGCAGACGGGGCGGACAGGGTGTTGGCTACACCTTC.

The rearrangement links TRBV28 to TRBJ2-3; 10 bases map to TRBD1. Germline lookup yields CDR1 MDHEN and CDR2 SYDVKM. The CDR3 is made up of 15 amino acids. The J segment lost 6 bases and the V segment lost 2 bases, leaving 5 bases of the junction unmatched. The CDR3 region is CASSLGTGAFDTQYF. CDR3 coding DNA: TGTGCCAGCAGTTTAGGGACAGGGGCCTTTGATACGCAGTATTTT.

The genes are TRBV28 and TRBJ2-7; TRBD2 might be the D (6 bases). This CDR3 comprises 17 residues. CDR1 and CDR2 from the germline V gene are MDHEN and SYDVKM. The V end was cut by 4 bases, the J end by 1 base, with 20 bases between. The CDR3 spells CASSYDPRSGPSYEQYF. The CDR3 region has the DNA TGTGCCAGCAGTTATGACCCCCGCAGCGGGCCTTCCTACGAGCAGTACTTC.

This sequence joins TRBV10-1 and TRBJ1-2, with TRBD1 matching 8 bases. V lost 6 bases and J lost 3; bases outside the gene matches: 3. The CDR3 consists of 13 residues. Germline-derived CDR1 and CDR2 are WNHNN and SYGVQD (reference sequence). CDR3 DNA sequence: TGCGCCAGCAGCAGGGGGCTCGACTATGGCTACACCTTC. This translates into CASSRGLDYGYTF.

The genes are TRBV11-2 and TRBJ1-1; 7 bases map to TRBD1. After removal of 5 bases from V and 0 bases from J, the junction contained 3 bases not matched to a gene. The CDR3 extends over 14 amino acids. Germline V gene sequence: CDR1 SGHAT, CDR2 FQNNGV. DNA for the CDR3: TGTGCCAGCAGCAGGGGGACAGTGAACACTGAAGCTTTCTTT. Its protein product is CASSRGTVNTEAFF.

The V gene is TRBV19, the J gene TRBJ2-7, with TRBD2 matching over 9 bases. The CDR3 has 16 amino acids. CDR1 LNHDA and CDR2 SQIVND come from the germline V gene (reference sequence). The trim removed 5 bases at V and 6 bases at J, leaving 14 bases unmatched. CDR3: CASSRLAGPPGAEQYF. The CDR3 nucleotides read TGTGCCAGTAGTCGTCTAGCGGGACCCCCGGGGGCCGAGCAGTACTTC.

The rearrangement links TRBV4-1 to TRBJ1-1, with D uncertain. Germline V gene sequence: CDR1 MGHRA, CDR2 YSYEKL. V was clipped by 4 bases and J by 0 bases, with 12 bases between them. The CDR3 is 15 residues long. CDR3 protein: CASSPRGSLNTEAFF. The CDR3 bases are TGCGCCAGCAGCCCCCGGGGATCTCTGAACACTGAAGCTTTCTTT.

This clone occurred once. The chain couples TRBV29-1 to TRBJ1-1, with D maybe TRBD1 (6 bases). Germline CDR1 reads SQVTM; CDR2 reads ANQGSEA. V lost 4 bases and J 1 base, leaving 16 bases between the germline ends. The CDR3 is 15 amino acids. The CDR3 is CSVVDTGRQNTEAFF. CDR3 coding DNA: TGCAGCGTTGTGGATACAGGGAGACAGAACACTGAAGCTTTCTTT.